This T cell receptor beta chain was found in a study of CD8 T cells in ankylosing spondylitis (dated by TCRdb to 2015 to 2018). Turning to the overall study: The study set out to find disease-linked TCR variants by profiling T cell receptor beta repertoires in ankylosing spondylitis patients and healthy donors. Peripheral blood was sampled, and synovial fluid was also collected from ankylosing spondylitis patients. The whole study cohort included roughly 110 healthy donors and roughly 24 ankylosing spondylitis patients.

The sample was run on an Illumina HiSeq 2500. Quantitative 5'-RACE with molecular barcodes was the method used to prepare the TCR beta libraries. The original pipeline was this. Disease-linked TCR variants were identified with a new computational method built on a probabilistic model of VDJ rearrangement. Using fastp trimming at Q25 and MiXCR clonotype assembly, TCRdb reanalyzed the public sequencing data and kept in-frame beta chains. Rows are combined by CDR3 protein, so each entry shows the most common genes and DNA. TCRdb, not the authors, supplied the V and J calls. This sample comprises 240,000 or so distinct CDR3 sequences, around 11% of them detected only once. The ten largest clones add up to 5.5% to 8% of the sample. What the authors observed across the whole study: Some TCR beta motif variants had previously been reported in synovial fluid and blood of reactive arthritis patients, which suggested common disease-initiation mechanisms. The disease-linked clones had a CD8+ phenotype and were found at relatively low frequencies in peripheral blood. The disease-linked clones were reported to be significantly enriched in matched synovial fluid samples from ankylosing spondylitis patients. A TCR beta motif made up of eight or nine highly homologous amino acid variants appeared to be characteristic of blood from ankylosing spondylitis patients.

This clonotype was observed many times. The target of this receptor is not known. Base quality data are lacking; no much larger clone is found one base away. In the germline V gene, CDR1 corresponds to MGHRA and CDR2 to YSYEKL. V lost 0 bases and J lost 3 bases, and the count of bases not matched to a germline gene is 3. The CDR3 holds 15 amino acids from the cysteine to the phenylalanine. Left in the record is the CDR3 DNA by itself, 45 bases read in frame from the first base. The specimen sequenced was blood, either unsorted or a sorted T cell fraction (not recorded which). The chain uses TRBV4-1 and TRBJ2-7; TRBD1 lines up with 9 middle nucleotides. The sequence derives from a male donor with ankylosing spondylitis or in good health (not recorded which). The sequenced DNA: TGCGCCAGCAGCCAAGAGGGGGACAGGGACTACGAGCAGTACTTC. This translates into CASSQEGDRDYEQYF.